This T cell receptor beta chain was identified in a study of T cell repertoires in cytomegalovirus infection. Background on the study: CMV epitopes that were recently identified and HLA-C-restricted were used alongside well-studied HLA-B-restricted ones. Through public TCR beta signatures, both CMV infection and matching HLA type were indicated. Study results and caveats: Carriers of CMV plus the relevant HLA were identified by cumulative public TCR beta family frequency. Dominating the ex vivo response were TCR beta clonotypes that were CMV-specific and HLA-C-restricted.

MiXCR, applied by TCRdb to the reads, yields one record per CDR3 protein. The sample carries around 99,000 distinct CDR3 sequences, around 30% recorded once. Deletions cut 8 bases from V and 7 bases from J, with 21 bases between. CDR3 length: 14 residues. The V gene's germline CDR1 is SEHNR and CDR2 FQNEAQ (reference sequence). The count of this clonotype is one. Its antigen is as yet unknown. The starting material was CD8+ T cells from cultured PBMCs, obtained from culture after CMV antigen stimulation. The sequence derives from a human donor in good health (CMV status not recorded). Some clones in this sample may be carry-over from other donors' samples. The J gene is TRBJ2-7, the V gene TRBV7-9; D may be TRBD2 (6 bases). CDR3 protein: CASLKPGSAGEQYF. CDR3 in DNA: TGTGCCAGCTTGAAGCCGGGCAGTGCGGGGGAGCAGTACTTC. The full variable domain, in which reference TRBV7-9 and TRBJ2-7 provide the parts outside the CDR3, is DTGVSQNPRHKITKRGQNVTFRCDPISEHNRLYWYRQTLGQGPEFLTYFQNEAQLEKSRLLSDRFSAERPKGSFSTLEIQRTEQGDSAMYLCASLKPGSAGEQYFGPGTRLTVT.